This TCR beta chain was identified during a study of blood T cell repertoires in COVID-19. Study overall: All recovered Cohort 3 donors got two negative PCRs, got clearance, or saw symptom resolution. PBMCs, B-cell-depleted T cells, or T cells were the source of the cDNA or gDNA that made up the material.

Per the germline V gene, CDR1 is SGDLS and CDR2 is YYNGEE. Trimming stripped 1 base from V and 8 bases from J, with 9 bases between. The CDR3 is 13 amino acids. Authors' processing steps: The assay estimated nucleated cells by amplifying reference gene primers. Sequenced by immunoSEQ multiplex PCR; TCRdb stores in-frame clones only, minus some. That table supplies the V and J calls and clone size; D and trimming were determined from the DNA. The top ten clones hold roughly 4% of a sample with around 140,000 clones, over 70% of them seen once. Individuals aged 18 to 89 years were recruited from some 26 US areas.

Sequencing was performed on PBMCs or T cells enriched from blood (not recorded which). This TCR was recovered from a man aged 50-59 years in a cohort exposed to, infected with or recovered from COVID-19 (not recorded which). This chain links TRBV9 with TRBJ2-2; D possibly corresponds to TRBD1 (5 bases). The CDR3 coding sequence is TGTGCCAGCAGCGTACTGGGGCAGGGGGAGCTGTTTTTT. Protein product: CASSVLGQGELFF.